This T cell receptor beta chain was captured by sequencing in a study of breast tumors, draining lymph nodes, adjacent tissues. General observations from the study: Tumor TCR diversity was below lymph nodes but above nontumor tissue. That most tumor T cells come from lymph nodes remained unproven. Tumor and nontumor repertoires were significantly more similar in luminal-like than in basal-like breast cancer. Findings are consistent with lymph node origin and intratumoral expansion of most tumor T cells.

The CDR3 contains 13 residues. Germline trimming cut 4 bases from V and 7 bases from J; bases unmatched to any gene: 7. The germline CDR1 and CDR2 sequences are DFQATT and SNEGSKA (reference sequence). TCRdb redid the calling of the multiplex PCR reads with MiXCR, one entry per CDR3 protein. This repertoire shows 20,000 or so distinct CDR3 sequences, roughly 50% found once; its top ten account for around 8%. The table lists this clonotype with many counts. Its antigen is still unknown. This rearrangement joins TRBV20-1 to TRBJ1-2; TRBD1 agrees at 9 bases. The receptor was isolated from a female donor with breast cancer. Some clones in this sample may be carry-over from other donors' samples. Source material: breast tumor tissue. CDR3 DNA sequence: TGCAGTGCTATTACAGGGGGCGCGGGTGGCTACACCTTC. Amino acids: CSAITGGAGGYTF.